The clone carrying this T cell receptor beta chain was seen a handful of times. Clones were sequenced by immunoSEQ multiplex PCR, and TCRdb holds only the in-frame ones, with some missing. The table shows about 40,000 clones, with about 80% occurring only once. There are 12 residues in the CDR3. Between the trimmed V and J ends, which lost 3 bases and 3 bases, there was a span of 6 bases. Germline V lookup: CDR1 SNHLY, CDR2 FYNNEI. This sample is drawn from a study of blood T cell repertoires in COVID-19. As for the study in general: Samples of COVID-19 (acute and convalescent) were obtained from the United States, Italy and Spain. PBMCs, B-cell-depleted T cells, or T cells were the source of the cDNA or gDNA that made up the material.

The genes are TRBV2 and TRBJ2-7, with D unresolved. The receptor was isolated from an older woman with acute or convalescent COVID-19. The sequenced sample consisted of peripheral blood. CDR3 residues: CASSDASYEQYF. In DNA, the CDR3 is TGTGCCAGCAGTGACGCTAGCTACGAGCAGTACTTC. Complete variable domain (other parts from reference TRBV2 and TRBJ2-7): EPEVTQTPSHQVTQMGQEVILRCVPISNHLYFYWYRQILGQKVEFLVSFYNNEISEKSEIFDDQFSVERPDGSNFTLKIRSTKLEDSAMYFCASSDASYEQYFGPGTRLTVT.